This TCR beta chain emerged from a study of T cell repertoires in ileal Crohn's disease. Sequencing used immunoSEQ multiplex PCR; TCRdb keeps in-frame clones, though not all of them. The table includes 16,000 or so clones, more than 85% detected once. J was trimmed by 7 bases and V by 3 bases; bases with no gene match: 10. This CDR3 comprises 16 residues. The germline CDR1 and CDR2 sequences are MDHEN and SYDVKM. Indicated time point: inflamed ileum from the surgical specimen. Included were adult ileal or ileocolonic Crohn's patients indicated for ileocolonic resection. V usage is TRBV28 and J usage is TRBJ2-1; TRBD2 agrees at 9 bases. This sequence was found in an adult with Crohn's disease. The specimen was ileal tissue. The CDR3 protein is CASSLLSGGGRNEQFF. The CDR3 DNA reads TGTGCCAGCAGTTTGCTTAGCGGGGGAGGGAGGAATGAGCAGTTCTTC.